Listed below are T cell receptor beta chains from one sample, sequenced in a study of spatial heterogeneity in lung cancer. TCRdb independently ran MiXCR on the 5' RACE reads; one entry per CDR3 protein. Of some 23,000 distinct CDR3 sequences in the sample, approximately 10% are singletons; the top ten hold around 7.3%. This specimen was lung tumor tissue, taken at surgery. The source of these receptors is a male donor with early-stage non-small cell lung cancer. Both conserved end residues are part of each CDR3. Each record gives: clone size, V gene, D gene, J gene, CDR3 DNA, CDR3 protein. A D gene is named only where the DNA matches it firmly. Clone size, where shown, is once, few, many, or a class for clones that have expanded.

clone_size: many; v_call: TRBV20-1; d_call: -; j_call: TRBJ2-1; cdr3_nt: TGCAGTGCTAGCCGCAGGGCCTACAATGAGCAGTTCTTC; cdr3_aa: CSASRRAYNEQFF
clone_size: few; v_call: TRBV4-1; d_call: TRBD2; j_call: TRBJ2-7; cdr3_nt: TGCGCCAGCAGCCAAATGACTAGCAACCCCGTCTACGAGCAGTACTTC; cdr3_aa: CASSQMTSNPVYEQYF
clone_size: -; v_call: TRBV12-3/TRBV12-4; d_call: -; j_call: TRBJ1-5; cdr3_nt: TGTGCCAGCAGTTTAGCCCTCAATCAGCCCCAGCATTTT; cdr3_aa: CASSLALNQPQHF
clone_size: many; v_call: TRBV30; d_call: TRBD2; j_call: TRBJ2-1; cdr3_nt: TGTGCCTGGACTTCACTAGCGGACTCCAATGAGCAGTTCTTC; cdr3_aa: CAWTSLADSNEQFF
clone_size: few; v_call: TRBV7-9; d_call: -; j_call: TRBJ2-7; cdr3_nt: TGTGCCAGCAGCTTAGCGCGCACCTCCTACGAGCAGTACTTC; cdr3_aa: CASSLARTSYEQYF
clone_size: -; v_call: TRBV12-3/TRBV12-4; d_call: -; j_call: TRBJ1-2; cdr3_nt: TGTGCCAGCAGGAAACAGGGTGTTTATAACTATGGCTACACCTTC; cdr3_aa: CASRKQGVYNYGYTF
clone_size: -; v_call: TRBV21-1; d_call: -; j_call: TRBJ2-3; cdr3_nt: TGTGCCAGCAGCAGCGACTACGGAAACACAGATACGCAGTATTTT; cdr3_aa: CASSSDYGNTDTQYF
clone_size: many; v_call: TRBV5-1; d_call: -; j_call: TRBJ2-1; cdr3_nt: TGCGCCAGCAGCTTGACGGGAAGGCAGTTCTTC; cdr3_aa: CASSLTGRQFF
clone_size: few; v_call: TRBV2; d_call: -; j_call: TRBJ1-2; cdr3_nt: TGTGCCAGCAGGAGATGGGACTATGGCTACACCTTC; cdr3_aa: CASRRWDYGYTF
clone_size: few; v_call: TRBV7-8; d_call: TRBD1; j_call: TRBJ1-1; cdr3_nt: TGTGCCAGCAGCCGACAGGGGACTGAAGCTTTCTTT; cdr3_aa: CASSRQGTEAFF
clone_size: many; v_call: TRBV9; d_call: TRBD1; j_call: TRBJ1-2; cdr3_nt: TGTGCCAGCAGCGTAGGACAGGGAAGCTATGGCTACACCTTC; cdr3_aa: CASSVGQGSYGYTF